This TCR beta chain originates from a study of blood T cell repertoires in COVID-19. Looking at the study overall: Some COVID-19 samples were acute and others convalescent; all came from the United States, Italy and Spain. PBMCs, B-cell-depleted T cells, or T cells were the source of the cDNA or gDNA that made up the material.

The method was immunoSEQ multiplex PCR; TCRdb's version includes in-frame clones alone and lacks a portion of them. Here the sample spans fewer than 70,000 clones, more than 85% being singletons. The CDR3 has 15 residues. Per germline, CDR1 MNHNY and CDR2 SVGAGI (reference sequence). Trimming stripped 0 bases from V and 5 bases from J, with 13 bases between. This clonotype was sampled from a woman in her 70s with active COVID-19. V usage is TRBV6-6 and J usage is TRBJ1-1; tentatively, D is TRBD1 (5 bases). Material: peripheral blood. The CDR3 DNA follows: TGTGCCAGCAGTTACTCGATTTGGCAGGGAACTGAAGCTTTCTTT. Its translation: CASSYSIWQGTEAFF.